This TCR beta chain was obtained from a study of monozygotic twins with cystic fibrosis. Study-level points and caveats: Median Simpson clonality of approximately 0.009 suggested naive T cells predominated. Unrelated CF individuals shared fewer identical clonotypes than monozygotic CF twins.

The germline gives CDR1 SNHLY, CDR2 FYNNEI. Trimming took off 5 bases at V and 0 bases at J, with 11 bases between the two ends. CDR3 length: 15 residues. Details on this clone: Its specificity is not known.

Assay: immunoSEQ multiplex PCR; the TCRdb copy retains only in-frame clones and omits some. The sample shows almost 20,000 clones, roughly 89% of them seen only once. The source material was blood. This clonotype was sampled from a girl aged 2 to 9 with cystic fibrosis. This rearrangement joins TRBV2 to TRBJ2-4; no definite D call. The CDR3 coding sequence is TGTGCCAGCAGTCCCTCGGATTTAGCCAAAAACATTCAGTACTTC. This codes for CASSPSDLAKNIQYF.